A single sample gave rise to the 26 T cell receptor beta chains below, sequenced in a study of blood T cell repertoires in COVID-19. Profiling relied on immunoSEQ multiplex PCR, and the TCRdb table lists in-frame clones only, not all of them. The top ten hold around 4.8% of the sample, which has 120,000 or so clones, roughly 85% seen once. Material for sequencing was peripheral blood. The receptors shown here come from a human donor in a cohort sampled during active COVID-19.

The chain links TRBV6-2 or TRBV6-3 to TRBJ1-2; 7 bases map to TRBD1. The CDR3 spans 16 residues. Germline V CDR1 and CDR2: MNHEY, SVGEGT. V lost 2 bases and J lost 5; bases outside the gene matches: 11. CDR3 residues: CASSYQQGNFLYGYTF. CDR3 coding DNA: TGTGCCAGCAGTTACCAACAGGGGAACTTTTTGTATGGCTACACCTTC.

The chain recombines TRBV28 with TRBJ2-7; 8 bases map to TRBD1. Trimming at V came to 6 bases and at J to 2 bases, leaving 9 bases not matched to a gene. The CDR3 totals 15 residues. Germline V gene data show CDR1 as MDHEN and CDR2 as SYDVKM. The CDR3 sequence is CASSQWDRRAYEQYF. As DNA, the CDR3 is TGTGCCAGCAGCCAATGGGACAGGAGAGCCTACGAGCAGTACTTC.

J is TRBJ1-5 and V is TRBV7-9, with D maybe TRBD1 (5 bases). Trimming took off 5 bases at V and 0 bases at J, with 14 bases between the two ends. Germline V gene lookup returns CDR1 SEHNR and CDR2 FQNEAQ (reference sequence). CDR3 length: 16 amino acids. CDR3 amino acids: CASSKTTAFSNQPQHF. The CDR3 DNA reads TGTGCCAGCAGCAAAACGACAGCTTTTAGCAATCAGCCCCAGCATTTT. The complete variable domain, with remaining parts taken from reference TRBV7-9 and TRBJ1-5, reads DTGVSQNPRHKITKRGQNVTFRCDPISEHNRLYWYRQTLGQGPEFLTYFQNEAQLEKSRLLSDRFSAERPKGSFSTLEIQRTEQGDSAMYLCASSKTTAFSNQPQHFGDGTRLSIL.

This chain connects TRBV10-1 to TRBJ2-7, with TRBD1 as a possible D gene (6 bases). The germline V and J ends were trimmed by 10 bases and 5 bases, with 21 bases remaining between them. Germline CDR1 and CDR2: WNHNN and SYGVQD (reference sequence). The CDR3 length is 14 residues. The CDR3 bases are TGCGCCACCCCCAGTCACAGGGACCAGAACGAGCAGTACTTC. It specifies CATPSHRDQNEQYF.

The rearrangement uses TRBV28 and TRBJ2-3; 11 bases match TRBD2. J gave up 2 bases and V 6 bases, and 1 base lay outside the gene matches. Germline V gene sequence: CDR1 MDHEN, CDR2 SYDVKM. The CDR3 is made up of 14 amino acids. The CDR3 DNA sequence: TGTGCCAGCAGGACTAGCGGGACCACAGATACGCAGTATTTT. It encodes CASRTSGTTDTQYF.

This clone was detected a few times. The rearrangement joins TRBV7-9 to TRBJ2-5, with no clear D. Germline CDR1 reads SEHNR; CDR2 reads FQNEAQ (reference sequence). CDR3 length equals 11 residues. V lost 6 bases and J 5 bases, leaving 7 bases between the germline ends. CDR3 nucleotide sequence: TGTGCCAGCAGACTTCGGGAGACCCAGTACTTC. It codes for CASRLRETQYF.

The chain couples TRBV7-2 to TRBJ2-1; TRBD1 agrees at 8 bases. CDR1 SGHTA and CDR2 FQGNSA come from the germline V gene. V gave up 2 bases and J gave up 8 bases; unmatched junction bases: 20. The CDR3 is 19 residues long. CDR3 DNA: TGTGCCAGCAGCTTATTGATGCGGTTTGGCAGGGGGCGCGATGATGAGCAGTTCTTC. Its protein is CASSLLMRFGRGRDDEQFF. The full variable domain, rest sourced from reference TRBV7-2 and TRBJ2-1, is GAGVSQSPSNKVTEKGKDVELRCDPISGHTALYWYRQSLGQGLEFLIYFQGNSAPDKSGLPSDRFSAERTGGSVSTLTIQRTQQEDSAVYLCASSLLMRFGRGRDDEQFFGPGTRLTVL.

CDR3 sequence (DNA): TGTGCCAGCAGTTTTTCGGGTCCCTATGGCTACACCTTC. It yields the protein CASSFSGPYGYTF. J is TRBJ1-2 and V is TRBV28, with D unresolved. CDR1 is MDHEN and CDR2 is SYDVKM in the germline V gene. CDR3 length: 13 amino acids. The V and J ends lost 3 bases and 4 bases respectively, with 9 bases between them.

The chain recombines TRBV10-2 with TRBJ1-1, with 8 bases identical to TRBD1. The CDR3 is made up of 15 amino acids. V lost 2 bases and J lost 7; bases outside the gene matches: 9. Germline V gene lookup returns CDR1 WSHSY and CDR2 SAAADI. The CDR3 region has the DNA TGCGCCAGCAGTGAGCCAAGGGACAGGAGAGGTGAAGCTTTCTTT. Its translation is CASSEPRDRRGEAFF.

This clone was counted only a few times. A read error may account for a junction end that differs from germline. The rearrangement links TRBV7-7 to TRBJ2-7; D is undetermined. CDR3 length: 12 amino acids. Germline V gene lookup returns CDR1 SSHAT and CDR2 FNYEAQ (reference sequence). The CDR3 DNA sequence: TGTGCTAGCAGCCCCCGCCCGGGCGAGCAGTACTTC. As protein: CASSPRPGEQYF.

This chain joins TRBV6-6 and TRBJ2-3; D possibly corresponds to TRBD1 (6 bases). Germline V gene sequence: CDR1 MNHNY, CDR2 SVGAGI (reference sequence). This CDR3 spans 15 amino acids. V shed 5 bases and J shed 6 bases, with 18 bases lying between them. CDR3 bases: TGTGCCAGCAGTCGTTCAGGAACTCAGGGGGATACGCAGTATTTT. Protein product: CASSRSGTQGDTQYF.

The V gene is TRBV7-2, the J gene TRBJ2-2; possible D gene TRBD1, 6 bases. The germline V and J ends were trimmed by 4 bases and 4 bases, with 13 bases remaining between them. CDR3 length: 15 amino acids. Germline CDR1 is SGHTA and CDR2 is FQGNSA. CDR3 bases: TGTGCCAGCAGCTCGAGACAGGTGACCACCGGGGAGCTGTTTTTT. Translating it yields CASSSRQVTTGELFF. The entire variable domain, with the rest obtained from reference TRBV7-2 and TRBJ2-2, is as follows: GAGVSQSPSNKVTEKGKDVELRCDPISGHTALYWYRQSLGQGLEFLIYFQGNSAPDKSGLPSDRFSAERTGGSVSTLTIQRTQQEDSAVYLCASSSRQVTTGELFFGEGSRLTVL.

The V and J genes are TRBV14 and TRBJ2-1, with TRBD2 matching over 11 bases. The CDR3 totals 18 residues. J was trimmed by 1 base and V by 2 bases; bases with no gene match: 7. The germline gives CDR1 SGHDN, CDR2 FVKESK. For the CDR3, the DNA is TGTGCCAGCAGCCAACGGTTAGCGGGAGGGAATTCCTACAATGAGCAGTTCTTC. Its translation: CASSQRLAGGNSYNEQFF. The whole variable domain, filled in from reference TRBV14 and TRBJ2-1, reads EAGVTQFPSHSVIEKGQTVTLRCDPISGHDNLYWYRRVMGKEIKFLLHFVKESKQDESGMPNNRFLAERTGGTYSTLKVQPAELEDSGVYFCASSQRLAGGNSYNEQFFGPGTRLTVL.

V usage is TRBV6-5 and J usage is TRBJ2-2, with 7 bases aligning to TRBD1. V lost 10 bases and J lost 0; bases outside the gene matches: 8. Germline loops: CDR1 MNHEY, CDR2 SVGAGI. This CDR3 region has 15 residues. The CDR3 DNA reads as TGTGCCACCGGAATAGGGGGCGCGAACACCGGGGAGCTGTTTTTT. This codes for CATGIGGANTGELFF.

This clone has only a few counts. The chain joins TRBV7-2 to TRBJ2-7, with D possibly TRBD1 on 5 matching bases. Germline V gives CDR1 SGHTA, CDR2 FQGNSA. The CDR3 extends over 13 amino acids. The V gene lost 4 bases and the J gene lost 3 bases, with 10 bases spanning the gap. CDR3 loop: CASSSGQNYEQYF. Written as DNA, the CDR3 is TGTGCCAGCAGCTCCGGACAAAACTACGAGCAGTACTTC.

This clone was picked up a small number of times. The chain carries TRBV18 and TRBJ1-6, with D perhaps TRBD1 (6 bases). Trimming stripped 5 bases from V and 7 bases from J, with 21 bases between. CDR1 KGHSH and CDR2 LQKENI come from the germline V gene. The CDR3 consists of 17 residues. The CDR3 sequence: CASSSSTTGTRNSPLHF. The DNA for the CDR3 is TGTGCCAGCTCATCATCTACAACCGGGACAAGGAATTCACCCCTCCACTTT.

The CDR3 sequence is CASRRQGQETQYF. CDR3 in DNA: TGTGCCAGCAGGAGACAGGGACAAGAGACCCAGTACTTC. The V and J genes are TRBV12-3 or TRBV12-4 and TRBJ2-5; 7 bases are shared with TRBD1. V lost 6 bases to trimming and J lost 2 bases; unmatched junction nucleotides: 3. The CDR3 extends over 13 amino acids.

This chain connects TRBV7-9 to TRBJ2-7, with D possibly being TRBD1 (6 bases). The CDR3 runs to 15 residues. The germline gives CDR1 SEHNR, CDR2 FQNEAQ (reference sequence). V was cut by 5 bases and J by 2 bases, with 16 bases left in between. For the CDR3, the DNA is TGTGCCAGCAGCCCCCCGGGGACACTTACCTACGAGCAGTACTTC. Its protein is CASSPPGTLTYEQYF.

The rearrangement uses TRBV9 and TRBJ2-3, with D possibly matching TRBD2 (5 bases). In germline, CDR1 is SGDLS, CDR2 YYNGEE. V was clipped by 3 bases and J by 2 bases, with 16 bases between them. CDR3 length: 16 residues. CDR3 in amino acids: CASSAIGEGLTDTQYF. CDR3 nucleotides: TGTGCCAGCAGCGCGATAGGCGAAGGACTCACAGATACGCAGTATTTT.

V gene TRBV5-6 combines with J gene TRBJ2-5; possible D gene TRBD2, 7 bases. Trimming took 1 base from V and 5 from J, leaving 12 bases between them. There are 14 residues in the CDR3. The germline V gene encodes CDR1 SGHDT and CDR2 YYEEEE. The DNA for the CDR3 is TGTGCCAGCAGCTTGCCCAGGGGAGGGGAGACCCAGTACTTC. It specifies CASSLPRGGETQYF.

The DNA of the CDR3 is TGCAGTGCTAGTCCTAGCGGGCGGCTCAAAAACATTCAGTACTTC. Translating it yields CSASPSGRLKNIQYF. The chain couples TRBV20-1 to TRBJ2-4; 8 bases agree with TRBD2. The CDR3 is 15 residues long. Trimming cost V 3 bases and J 3 bases; bases outside gene matches: 7. Germline CDR1 DFQATT, CDR2 SNEGSKA (reference sequence).

The chain recombines TRBV6-2 or TRBV6-3 with TRBJ2-2; TRBD1 matches at 10 bases. V gave up 5 bases and J gave up 3 bases; unmatched junction bases: 3. Per germline, CDR1 MNHEY and CDR2 SVGEGT. CDR3 length: 15 amino acids. The CDR3 loop reads CASSAGQGYTGELFF. The DNA for the CDR3 is TGTGCCAGCAGTGCGGGACAGGGGTACACCGGGGAGCTGTTTTTT.

This clone has a handful of counts. The chain links TRBV6-5 to TRBJ1-1, with 7 positions matching TRBD1. The CDR3 contains 15 residues. The junction had 13 bases not matched to a gene; V was cut back by 4 bases and J by 8 bases. CDR1 and CDR2 from the germline V gene are MNHEY and SVGAGI. Here the CDR3 DNA reads TGTGCCAGCAGTTGGCGGTTGAGGGGGCCTACAGAAGCTTTCTTT. It encodes CASSWRLRGPTEAFF.

J is TRBJ2-5 and V is TRBV5-1; TRBD1 is a possible D gene (6 bases). This CDR3 has 14 residues. Deletions cut 4 bases from V and 4 bases from J, with 14 bases between. Germline V gene lookup returns CDR1 SGHRS and CDR2 YFSETQ. The CDR3 sequence is CASSPQGQRETQYF. CDR3 DNA: TGCGCCAGCAGCCCGCAGGGGCAGCGAGAGACCCAGTACTTC.

V and J are TRBV2 and TRBJ1-1; tentative D call: TRBD1 (6 bases). CDR3 size: 15 residues. V lost 6 bases and J 7 bases, leaving 21 bases between the germline ends. CDR1 and CDR2 from the germline V gene are SNHLY and FYNNEI. The CDR3 region is CASRAPPGHLDEAFF. The CDR3 bases are TGTGCCAGCAGGGCACCCCCGGGACACCTAGATGAAGCTTTCTTT.

By share of the sample, this clone is medium-sized. The chain recombines TRBV6-4 with TRBJ2-1; 12 bases map to TRBD2. The CDR3 has 16 residues. Germline V gene lookup returns CDR1 MRHNA and CDR2 SNTAGT. V shed 4 bases and J 7 bases; nucleotides not matched to a gene: 8. CDR3 nucleotides: TGTGCCAGCAGTGTGTCTAGCGGGGGGGCCTTGAATGAGCAGTTCTTC. This codes for CASSVSSGGALNEQFF.